The subject of this entry is one TCR beta chain. This sample is part of a study of OX40 agonist ivuxolimab in advanced cancers. The CDR3 contains 15 residues. Trimming shortened V by 4 bases and J by 8 bases, and 17 bases separated the two germline ends. Germline CDR1 reads SGHAT; CDR2 reads FQDESV (reference sequence). The repertoire was sequenced with immunoSEQ multiplex PCR; TCRdb's copy has only in-frame clones and lacks some. The top ten hold over 6.5% of the sample, which has fewer than 85,000 clones, approximately 82% seen once. This clonotype originated in an adult with an advanced solid tumor such as melanoma, head and neck, liver or kidney cancer. The sample here was CD4+ or CD8+ T cells sorted from blood, taken in a trial of the OX40 agonist ivuxolimab. This sequence joins TRBV11-1 and TRBJ1-4; no reliable D call. The CDR3 is CASSSYHGSGEKLFF. CDR3 nucleotides: TGTGCCAGCAGCTCGTATCACGGATCAGGCGAAAAACTGTTTTTT.